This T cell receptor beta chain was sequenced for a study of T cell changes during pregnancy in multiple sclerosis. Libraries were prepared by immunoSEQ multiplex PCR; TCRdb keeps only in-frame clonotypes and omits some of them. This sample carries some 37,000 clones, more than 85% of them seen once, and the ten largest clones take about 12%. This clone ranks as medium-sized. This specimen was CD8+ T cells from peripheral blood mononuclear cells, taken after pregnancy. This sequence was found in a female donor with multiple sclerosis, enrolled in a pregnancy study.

For the CDR3, the DNA is TGTGCCACTGGACAGGGGAACACTGAAGCTTTCTTT. It translates to CATGQGNTEAFF. The genes are TRBV15 and TRBJ1-1, with 8 bases that match TRBD1. This CDR3 is built from 12 residues. Germline-derived CDR1 and CDR2 are LNHNV and YYDKDF (reference sequence). With 9 bases clipped from V and 1 base from J, the junction kept 1 base outside the gene matches.